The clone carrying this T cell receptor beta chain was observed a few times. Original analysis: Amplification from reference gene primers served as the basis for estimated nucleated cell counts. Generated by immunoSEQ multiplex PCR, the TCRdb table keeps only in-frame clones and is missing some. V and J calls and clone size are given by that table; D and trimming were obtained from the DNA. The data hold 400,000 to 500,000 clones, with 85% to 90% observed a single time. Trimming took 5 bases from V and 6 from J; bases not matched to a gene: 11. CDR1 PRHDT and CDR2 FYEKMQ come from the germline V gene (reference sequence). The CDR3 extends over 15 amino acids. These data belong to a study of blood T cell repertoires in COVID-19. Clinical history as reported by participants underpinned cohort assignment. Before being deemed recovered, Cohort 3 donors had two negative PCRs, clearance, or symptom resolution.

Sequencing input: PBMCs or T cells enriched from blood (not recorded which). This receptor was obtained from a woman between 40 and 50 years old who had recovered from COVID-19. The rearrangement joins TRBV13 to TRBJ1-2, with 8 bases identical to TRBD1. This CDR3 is CASSPRTGSADGYTF. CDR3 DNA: TGTGCCAGCAGCCCACGGACAGGGAGTGCGGATGGCTACACCTTC. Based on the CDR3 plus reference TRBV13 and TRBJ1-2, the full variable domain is AAGVIQSPRHLIKEKRETATLKCYPIPRHDTVYWYQQGPGQDPQFLISFYEKMQSDKGSIPDRFSAQQFSDYHSELNMSSLELGDSALYFCASSPRTGSADGYTFGSGTRLTVV.